The T cell receptor (beta chain) described here comes from a study of blood T cell repertoires in COVID-19. Overall study context: Some COVID-19 samples were acute and others convalescent; all came from the United States, Italy and Spain.

The trim removed 6 bases at V and 1 base at J, leaving 8 bases unmatched. Germline CDR1 reads MNHEY; CDR2 reads SVGAGI. This CDR3 comprises 15 residues. Enrollees, about 18 to 89 years old, lived in roughly 24 US areas. Participants' own reports of clinical history determined their cohort assignment. Per the study methods: Quantification of nucleated cells was approximated via reference gene primer amplification. Profiling relied on immunoSEQ multiplex PCR, and the TCRdb table lists in-frame clones only, not all of them. For V, J and clone size, that table is used; D and trimming come from the DNA. The sample consists of 280,000 or so clones, nearly 90% of them appearing once.

The sequence was obtained from a woman between 18 and 29 years old with acute COVID-19. The sample consisted of PBMCs or T cells enriched from blood (not recorded which). The chain employs TRBV6-5 and TRBJ2-7; 8 positions match TRBD1. The CDR3 here is CASRGQVLRSYEQYF. The CDR3 DNA is TGTGCCAGCAGGGGACAGGTTCTTCGGTCCTACGAGCAGTACTTC.